The 5 T cell receptor beta chains listed next were all sequenced from one sample in a study of T cell repertoires in cytomegalovirus infection. TCRdb passed the reads through MiXCR, listing each CDR3 protein once. The sample has a few hundred thousand distinct CDR3 sequences, approximately 22% seen once. These TCRs are of unknown antigen specificity. The starting material was cultured PBMCs, obtained from culture after CMV antigen stimulation. The origin of the receptors is a human donor in good health (CMV status not recorded). Some clones in this sample may be carry-over from other donors' samples.

This clonotype was recorded many times. The chain uses TRBV7-2 and TRBJ2-1, with D perhaps assigned TRBD1 or TRBD2 (5 bases each). V lost 5 bases and J 8 bases, leaving 19 bases between the germline ends. The germline gives CDR1 SGHTA, CDR2 FQGNSA. This CDR3 is built from 15 residues. CDR3: CASSTGVGVTDEQFF. The CDR3 DNA sequence: TGTGCCAGCAGCACCGGTGTGGGGGTTACCGATGAGCAGTTCTTC.

The chain has TRBV18 and TRBJ2-7; maybe TRBD1 (7 bases). Per germline, CDR1 KGHSH and CDR2 LQKENI. CDR3 length: 17 amino acids. V lost 1 base, J lost 5 bases, and 21 bases lay in between. The CDR3 protein is CASSPLAQGGFFHEQYF. The CDR3 DNA reads as TGTGCCAGCTCACCACTTGCTCAGGGGGGATTTTTCCACGAGCAGTACTTC.

Here the CDR3 DNA reads TGCGCCAGCAGCCAAGAACATTTCCAAGGTCTGAACACCGGGGAGCTGTTTTTT. Translated, it gives CASSQEHFQGLNTGELFF. This chain links TRBV4-3 with TRBJ2-2; D not resolved. Deletions cut 0 bases from V and 1 base from J, with 15 bases between. Per germline, CDR1 LGHNA and CDR2 YSLEER. The CDR3 contains 18 residues.

V usage is TRBV12-3 or TRBV12-4 and J usage is TRBJ2-5; the match to TRBD2 covers 9 bases. The CDR3 is 15 amino acids. Trimming removed 5 bases from V and 7 bases from J; junction bases left unmatched: 11. The CDR3 DNA reads as TGTGCCAGCAGTCCCGCGGGGGGGCCCTCAGGGACCCAGTACTTC. Protein: CASSPAGGPSGTQYF.

This clonotype was seen at least ten times. CDR3 sequence reads: CASSSSTTGELFF. The CDR3 DNA reads as TGTGCCAGCAGCTCCTCAACCACCGGGGAGCTGTTTTTT. The J gene is TRBJ2-2, the V gene TRBV7-9, with D uncertain. The germline V gene encodes CDR1 SEHNR and CDR2 FQNEAQ (reference sequence). The CDR3 extends over 13 amino acids. V lost 4 bases to trimming and J lost 4 bases, with 7 bases between them.